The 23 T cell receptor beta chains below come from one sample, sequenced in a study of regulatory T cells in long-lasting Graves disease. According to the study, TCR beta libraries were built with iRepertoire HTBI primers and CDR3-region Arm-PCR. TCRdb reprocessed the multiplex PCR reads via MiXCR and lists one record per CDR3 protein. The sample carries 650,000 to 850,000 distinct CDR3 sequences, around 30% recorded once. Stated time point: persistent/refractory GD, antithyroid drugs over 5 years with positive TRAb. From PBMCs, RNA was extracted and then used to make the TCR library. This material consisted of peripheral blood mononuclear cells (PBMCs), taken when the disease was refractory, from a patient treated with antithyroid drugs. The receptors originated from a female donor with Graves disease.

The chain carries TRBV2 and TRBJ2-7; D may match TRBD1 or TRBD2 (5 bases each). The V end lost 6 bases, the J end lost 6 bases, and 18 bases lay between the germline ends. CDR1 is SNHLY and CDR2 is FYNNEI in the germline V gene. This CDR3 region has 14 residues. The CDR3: CASSLPDSRGEQYF. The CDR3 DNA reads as TGTGCCAGCAGCTTACCCGACAGCCGGGGCGAGCAGTACTTC.

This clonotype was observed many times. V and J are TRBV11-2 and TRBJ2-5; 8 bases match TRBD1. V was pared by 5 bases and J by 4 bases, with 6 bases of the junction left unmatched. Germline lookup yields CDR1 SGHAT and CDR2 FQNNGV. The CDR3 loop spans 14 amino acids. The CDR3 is CASSPRTGRETQYF. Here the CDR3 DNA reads TGTGCCAGCAGCCCCCGGACAGGGAGAGAGACCCAGTACTTC. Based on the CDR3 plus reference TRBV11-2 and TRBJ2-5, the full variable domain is EAGVAQSPRYKIIEKRQSVAFWCNPISGHATLYWYQQILGQGPKLLIQFQNNGVVDDSQLPKDRFSAERLKGVDSTLKIQPAKLEDSAVYLCASSPRTGRETQYFGPGTRLLVL.

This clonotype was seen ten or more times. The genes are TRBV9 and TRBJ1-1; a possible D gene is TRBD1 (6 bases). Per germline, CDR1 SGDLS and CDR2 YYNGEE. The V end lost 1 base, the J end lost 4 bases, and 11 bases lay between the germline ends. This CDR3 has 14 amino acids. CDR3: CASSVKGVGTEAFF. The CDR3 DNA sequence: TGTGCCAGCAGCGTAAAGGGGGTTGGCACTGAAGCTTTCTTT.

In DNA form, the CDR3 reads TGTGCCAGCAGAAGTTCAGGGGGTGCCTACGAGCAGTACTTC. Translating gives CASRSSGGAYEQYF. The rearrangement links TRBV28 to TRBJ2-7, with 7 bases lining up with TRBD1. The CDR3 has 14 amino acids. Trimming took 6 bases from V and 2 from J; bases not matched to a gene: 7. Germline loops: CDR1 MDHEN, CDR2 SYDVKM.

CDR3 in amino acids: CSAWAIGRLNTEAFF. CDR3 DNA: TGCAGCGCTTGGGCTATAGGACGGCTGAACACTGAAGCTTTCTTT. V is TRBV29-1 and J is TRBJ1-1; D is undetermined. This CDR3 contains 15 residues. From germline, CDR1 is SQVTM and CDR2 ANQGSEA. V dropped 7 bases and J dropped 0 bases, with 18 bases sitting between them. Filled out from reference TRBV29-1 and TRBJ1-1, the complete variable domain reads SAVISQKPSRDICQRGTSLTIQCQVDSQVTMMFWYRQQPGQSLTLIATANQGSEATYESGFVIDKFPISRPNLTFSTLTVSNMSPEDSSIYLCSAWAIGRLNTEAFFGQGTRLTVV.

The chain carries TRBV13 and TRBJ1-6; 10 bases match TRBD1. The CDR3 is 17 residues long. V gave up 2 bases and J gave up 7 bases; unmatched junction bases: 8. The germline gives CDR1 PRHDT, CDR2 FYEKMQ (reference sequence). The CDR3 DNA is TGTGCCAGCAGCTTATCGGGACAGGGGTTCTTGAATTCACCCCTCCACTTT. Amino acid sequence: CASSLSGQGFLNSPLHF.

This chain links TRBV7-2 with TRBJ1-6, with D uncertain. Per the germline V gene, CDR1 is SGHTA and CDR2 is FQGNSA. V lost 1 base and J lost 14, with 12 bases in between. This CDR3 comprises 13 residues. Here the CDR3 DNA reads TGTGCCAGCAGCTTAGATACCACCCTCACCCTCCACTTT. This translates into CASSLDTTLTLHF.

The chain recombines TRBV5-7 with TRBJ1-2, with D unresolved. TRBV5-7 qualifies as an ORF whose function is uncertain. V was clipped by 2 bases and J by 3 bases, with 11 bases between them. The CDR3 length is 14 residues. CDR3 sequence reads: CASSFNGIYYGYTF. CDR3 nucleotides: TGTGCCAGCAGCTTCAATGGTATTTACTATGGCTACACCTTC.

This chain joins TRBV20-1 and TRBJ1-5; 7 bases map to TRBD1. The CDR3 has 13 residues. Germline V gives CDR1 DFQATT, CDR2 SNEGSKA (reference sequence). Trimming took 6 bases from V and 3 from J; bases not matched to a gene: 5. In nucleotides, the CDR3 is TGCAGTGCGAGGGGGCGGATCAATCAGCCCCAGCATTTT. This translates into CSARGRINQPQHF.

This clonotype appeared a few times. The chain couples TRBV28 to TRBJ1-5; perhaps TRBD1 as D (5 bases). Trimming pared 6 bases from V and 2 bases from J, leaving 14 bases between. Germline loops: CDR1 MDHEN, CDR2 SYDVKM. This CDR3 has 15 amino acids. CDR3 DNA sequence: TGTGCCAGCAGATACACAGGTGGCGGCAATCAGCCCCAGCATTTT. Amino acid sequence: CASRYTGGGNQPQHF.

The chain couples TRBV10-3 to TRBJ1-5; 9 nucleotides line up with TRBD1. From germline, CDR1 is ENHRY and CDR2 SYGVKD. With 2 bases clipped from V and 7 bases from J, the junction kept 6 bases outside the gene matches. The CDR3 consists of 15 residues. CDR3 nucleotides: TGTGCCATCAGTGAGGGGGGACAGGGAGAACAGCCCCAGCATTTT. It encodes CAISEGGQGEQPQHF.

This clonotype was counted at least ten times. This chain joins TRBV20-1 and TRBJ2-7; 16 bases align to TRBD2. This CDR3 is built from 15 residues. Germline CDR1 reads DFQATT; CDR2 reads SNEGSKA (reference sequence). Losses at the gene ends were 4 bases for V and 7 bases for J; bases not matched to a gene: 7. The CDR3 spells CSATSGTSGRGEQYF. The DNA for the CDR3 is TGCAGTGCTACCTCCGGGACTAGCGGGAGGGGGGAGCAGTACTTC.

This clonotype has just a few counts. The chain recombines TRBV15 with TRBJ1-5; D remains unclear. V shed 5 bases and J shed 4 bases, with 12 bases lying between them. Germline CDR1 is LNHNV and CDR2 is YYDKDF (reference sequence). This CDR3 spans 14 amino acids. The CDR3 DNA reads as TGTGCCACCAGCCTAGGAAGGGTTAATCAGCCCCAGCATTTT. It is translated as CATSLGRVNQPQHF.

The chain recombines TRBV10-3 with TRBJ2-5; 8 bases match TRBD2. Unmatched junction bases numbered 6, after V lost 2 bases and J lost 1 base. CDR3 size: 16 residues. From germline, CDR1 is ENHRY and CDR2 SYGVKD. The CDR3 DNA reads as TGTGCCATCAGTGAGGGGGGACTAGACCTCCAAGAGACCCAGTACTTC. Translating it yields CAISEGGLDLQETQYF.

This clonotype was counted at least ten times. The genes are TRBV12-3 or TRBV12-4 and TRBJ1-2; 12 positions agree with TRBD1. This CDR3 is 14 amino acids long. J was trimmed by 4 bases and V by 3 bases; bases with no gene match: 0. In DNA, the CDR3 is TGTGCCAGCAGTTTGGGACAGGGGGCCTATGGCTACACCTTC. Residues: CASSLGQGAYGYTF.

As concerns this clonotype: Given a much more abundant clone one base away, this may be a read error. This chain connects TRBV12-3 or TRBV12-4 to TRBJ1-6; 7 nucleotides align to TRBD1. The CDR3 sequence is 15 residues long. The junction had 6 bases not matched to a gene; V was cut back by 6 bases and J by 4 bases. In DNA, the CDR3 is TGTGCCAGCAGATTCGGGACAGTTTATAATTCACCCCTCCACTTT. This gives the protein CASRFGTVYNSPLHF.

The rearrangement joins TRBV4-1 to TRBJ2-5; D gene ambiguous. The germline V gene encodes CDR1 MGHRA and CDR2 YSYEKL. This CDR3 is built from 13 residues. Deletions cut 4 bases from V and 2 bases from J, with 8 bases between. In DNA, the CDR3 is TGCGCCAGCAGCCCCCAGAATCAAGAGACCCAGTACTTC. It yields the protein CASSPQNQETQYF.

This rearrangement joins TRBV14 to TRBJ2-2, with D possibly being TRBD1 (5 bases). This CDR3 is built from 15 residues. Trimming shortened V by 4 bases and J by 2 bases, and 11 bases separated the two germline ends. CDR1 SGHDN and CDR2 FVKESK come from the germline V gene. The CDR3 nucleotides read TGTGCCAGCAGCCGAACCAGGGTCAACACCGGGGAGCTGTTTTTT. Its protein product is CASSRTRVNTGELFF.

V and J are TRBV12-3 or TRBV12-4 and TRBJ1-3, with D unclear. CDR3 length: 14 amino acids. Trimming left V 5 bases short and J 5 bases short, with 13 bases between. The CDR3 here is CASSPVTARNTIYF. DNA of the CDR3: TGTGCCAGCAGTCCCGTTACAGCCAGAAACACCATATATTTT.

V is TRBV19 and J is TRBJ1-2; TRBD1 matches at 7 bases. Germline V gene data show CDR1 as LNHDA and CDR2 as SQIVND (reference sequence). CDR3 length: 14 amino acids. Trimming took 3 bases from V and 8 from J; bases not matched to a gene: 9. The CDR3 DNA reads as TGTGCCAGTAGTATGGCACAGGGGATGGGGGGCTACACCTTC. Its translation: CASSMAQGMGGYTF.

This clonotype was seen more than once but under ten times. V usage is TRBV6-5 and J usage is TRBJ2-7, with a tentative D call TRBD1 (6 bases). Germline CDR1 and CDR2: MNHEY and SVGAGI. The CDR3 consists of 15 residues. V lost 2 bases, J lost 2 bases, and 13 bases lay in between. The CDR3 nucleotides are TGTGCCAGCAGTTACCGCCTCGGACAGACCTACGAGCAGTACTTC. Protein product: CASSYRLGQTYEQYF.

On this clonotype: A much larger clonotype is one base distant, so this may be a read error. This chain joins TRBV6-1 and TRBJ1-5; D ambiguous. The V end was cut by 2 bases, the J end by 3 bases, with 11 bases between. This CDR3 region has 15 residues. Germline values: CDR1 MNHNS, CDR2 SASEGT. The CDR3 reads CASSEWQAHNQPQHF. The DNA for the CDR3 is TGTGCCAGCAGTGAATGGCAGGCCCACAATCAGCCCCAGCATTTT.

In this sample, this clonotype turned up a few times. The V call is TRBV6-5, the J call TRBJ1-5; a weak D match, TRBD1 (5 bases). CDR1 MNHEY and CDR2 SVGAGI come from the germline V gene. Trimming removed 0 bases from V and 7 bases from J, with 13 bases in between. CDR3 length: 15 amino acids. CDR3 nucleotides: TGTGCCAGCAGTTACTCGCAAGGGGCGAGCCAGCCCCAGCATTTT. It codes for CASSYSQGASQPQHF.